This is a list of T cell receptor beta chains from one sample in a study of blood T cell repertoires in COVID-19. Sequencing was performed with immunoSEQ multiplex PCR; in TCRdb, only in-frame clones are kept and a portion is missing. The table lists 140,000 to 150,000 clones, around 84% of them singletons. The material sequenced was peripheral blood. These receptor sequences come from a young man with COVID-19, enrolled during active disease. CDR3s include the opening cysteine and the closing phenylalanine or tryptophan. The D gene is left open where the match is weak. Some rows have no size entry. The others give once, few or many, or a class for an expanded clone.

d_gene	v_gene	abundance	j_gene	CDR3nt	CDR3aa
TRBD2	TRBV30	-	TRBJ2-3	TGTGCCTGGAGTCTAACGGGAGGGGGAACAGATACGCAGTATTTT	CAWSLTGGGTDTQYF
TRBD2	TRBV6-5	-	TRBJ2-7	TGTGCCAGCACGGTCGCTAGCGGCTACGAGCAGTACTTC	CASTVASGYEQYF
-	TRBV28	-	TRBJ1-2	TGTGCCAGCGAACTTGGACGGCGAGGGGGCTACACCTTC	CASELGRRGGYTF
TRBD1	TRBV11-1	once	TRBJ2-7	TGTGCCAGCAGCTCGACAGGGGTCCTGAGGGAGCAGTACTTC	CASSSTGVLREQYF
-	TRBV6-5	once	TRBJ2-3	TGTGCCAGCAGCTATACAGGGAACACAGATACGCAGTATTTT	CASSYTGNTDTQYF
-	TRBV12-2	-	TRBJ2-7	TGTGCAAGTCGCACGGACAGATCGGGGGGAGAGCAGTACTTC	CASRTDRSGGEQYF
-	TRBV29-1	-	TRBJ1-2	TGCAGCGTTGACCAGAATGGCTACACCTTC	CSVDQNGYTF
-	TRBV28	-	TRBJ1-5	TGTGCCAGCACCCCCCGAGGTATCTATCAGCCCCAGCATTTT	CASTPRGIYQPQHF
-	TRBV30	-	TRBJ1-4	TGTGCCTGGAGTGTAACGGAGGAAAAACTGTTTTTT	CAWSVTEEKLFF
-	TRBV11-3	-	TRBJ2-7	TGTGCCAGCAGCACCCGACTAGGGGAACTCGGAAGGGGAACATACGAGCAGTACTTC	CASSTRLGELGRGTYEQYF
-	TRBV30	-	TRBJ1-5	TGTGCCTGGGATCCCGGACAGTCCAATCAGCCCCAGCATTTT	CAWDPGQSNQPQHF
TRBD1	TRBV19	once	TRBJ2-7	TGTGCCAGTAGTATAACAGGGGTCGAGCAGTACTTC	CASSITGVEQYF
-	TRBV30	few	TRBJ2-2	TGTGCCTGGAGTGTGGGCGGAGGAGGGGAGCTGTTTTTT	CAWSVGGGGELFF
TRBD1	TRBV10-3	-	TRBJ2-1	TGTGCCATCGCTCGCAGGGGGCTGTACAATGAGCAGTTCTTC	CAIARRGLYNEQFF
-	TRBV7-9	-	TRBJ1-6	TGTGCCAGCAGCTATGACTTTCTGCGTTCACCCCTCCACTTT	CASSYDFLRSPLHF
-	TRBV7-2	-	TRBJ2-7	TGTGCCAGCAGCTTAGGGCTAGCGATCTCCTACGAGCAGTACTTC	CASSLGLAISYEQYF
-	TRBV21-1	-	TRBJ2-5	TGTGCCAGCAGCAAGGGGACAGGGGAGACAGAGACCCAGTACTTC	CASSKGTGETETQYF
-	TRBV21-1	-	TRBJ2-1	TGTGCCAGCAGCACACCAAGCGGCCGCTATTACAATGAGCAGTTCTTC	CASSTPSGRYYNEQFF
-	TRBV2	-	TRBJ1-1	TGTGCCAGCAGTGATTTGGGCCCGAACACTGAAGCTTTCTTT	CASSDLGPNTEAFF
TRBD1	TRBV5-1	-	TRBJ2-3	TGCGCCAGCAGTAGTGGACAGGTGACAGATACGCAGTATTTT	CASSSGQVTDTQYF
-	TRBV27	-	TRBJ2-7	TGTGCCAGCCAACTAGCAAGCAGCTCCTACGAGCAGTACTTC	CASQLASSSYEQYF
-	TRBV9	once	TRBJ1-3	TGTGCCAGCAGCGGGGGGACTTCACGCACCATATATTTT	CASSGGTSRTIYF
TRBD2	TRBV11-2	few	TRBJ2-2	TGTGCCAGCAGCTTAGATGTGGGACTAGCGGGAGTCGCGAACACCGGGGAGCTGTTTTTT	CASSLDVGLAGVANTGELFF
-	TRBV28	-	TRBJ1-2	TGTGCCAGCAGTTCCCCCGGGGGGGGCTTTTACTATGGCTACACCTTC	CASSSPGGGFYYGYTF
TRBD2	TRBV30	-	TRBJ2-7	TGTGCCTGGAGTGTAAAAGGACTAGCGGGAGGCTACGAGCAGTACTTC	CAWSVKGLAGGYEQYF
TRBD1	TRBV19	-	TRBJ2-7	TGTGCCAGTAGTACGAGACAGGGTGAGGGGTACGAGCAGTACTTC	CASSTRQGEGYEQYF
-	TRBV10-3	-	TRBJ1-1	TGTGCCATCAGGCCCCAGGGAAGGAACACTGAAGCTTTCTTT	CAIRPQGRNTEAFF
TRBD2	TRBV7-8	few	TRBJ2-3	TGTGCCAGCAGCGCGTTGGGCGGGAGTGAAGATACGCAGTATTTT	CASSALGGSEDTQYF
-	TRBV5-4	few	TRBJ2-7	TGTGCCAGCAGCCCGGAGAGCTCTCGGGAGCAGTACTTC	CASSPESSREQYF
TRBD1	TRBV19	-	TRBJ1-5	TGTGCCAGCCGAGTAACAGGGGCTAATCAGCCCCAGCATTTT	CASRVTGANQPQHF
-	TRBV6-6	-	TRBJ1-3	TGTGCCAGCAGGAACACCGACTCTGGAAACACCATATATTTT	CASRNTDSGNTIYF
-	TRBV20-1	-	TRBJ1-1	TGCAGTGCTCGTGGCCGCGGACAGTCAAACACTGAAGCTTTCTTT	CSARGRGQSNTEAFF
-	TRBV18	once	TRBJ2-5	TGTGCCAGCTCACCTCAGGCCCAGACCGAGACCCAGTACTTC	CASSPQAQTETQYF
-	TRBV9	few	TRBJ2-7	TGTGCCAGCAGCGTCCAAGCCGACAGGCAGACCTACGAGCAGTACTTC	CASSVQADRQTYEQYF
-	TRBV5-4	-	TRBJ2-7	TGTGCCAGCAGCTTGGAGGACAGTTCCTACGAGCAGTACTTC	CASSLEDSSYEQYF
-	TRBV3-1/TRBV3-2	-	TRBJ1-1	TGTGCCAGCAGCCAGAGCCGTTCTGAAGCTTTCTTT	CASSQSRSEAFF
TRBD2	TRBV11-2	-	TRBJ2-1	TGTGCCAGCAGCTTAGGTCGCCGGGGGGGCTACAATGAGCAGTTCTTC	CASSLGRRGGYNEQFF
-	TRBV27	-	TRBJ1-2	TGTGCCAGCAGTTTTAGTTGGCAGGGAACCTATGGCTACACCTTC	CASSFSWQGTYGYTF
-	TRBV4-3	few	TRBJ1-1	TGCGCCAGCAGCCAAGATCGAACAGGGCTTACTGAAGCTTTCTTT	CASSQDRTGLTEAFF
-	TRBV5-6	-	TRBJ2-1	TGTGCCAGCAGCTTGGTTCTCTACAATCAGGGTGATGAGCAGTTCTTC	CASSLVLYNQGDEQFF
-	TRBV11-2	few	TRBJ2-1	TGTGCCAGCAGCCGGACACGCTCCTACAATGAGCAGTTCTTC	CASSRTRSYNEQFF
-	TRBV6-1	-	TRBJ1-3	TGTGCCAGCAGTGAAGGGACAAATACTGGAAACACCATATATTTT	CASSEGTNTGNTIYF
-	TRBV27	-	TRBJ1-1	TGTGCCAGCAGGCTGACAGCGTTGAACACTGAAGCTTTCTTT	CASRLTALNTEAFF
TRBD1	TRBV5-3	-	TRBJ1-1	TGTGCCAGAAGCTTACAGGGGCCGATTCGGAGGGATATGAACACTGAAGCTTTCTTT	CARSLQGPIRRDMNTEAFF
TRBD2	TRBV5-4	-	TRBJ2-7	TGTGCCAGCAGCTTAGGACTAGCGGGAGGGACCTACTTC	CASSLGLAGGTYF
TRBD2	TRBV28	-	TRBJ2-3	TGTGCCAGCAGTGTCCGACTAGCGGGAACAGATACGCAGTATTTT	CASSVRLAGTDTQYF
-	TRBV7-2	once	TRBJ1-4	TGTGCCAGCAGCTTATCAGGGGCGATATCTAATGAAAAACTGTTTTTT	CASSLSGAISNEKLFF
-	TRBV4-2	-	TRBJ1-3	TGTGCCAGCAGCCAAGATGGGCACTTCTCTGGAAACACCATATATTTT	CASSQDGHFSGNTIYF
TRBD1	TRBV30	-	TRBJ1-2	TGTGCCTGGAGTCGGGACAGGGAAATTGATGGCTACACCTTC	CAWSRDREIDGYTF
TRBD2	TRBV28	-	TRBJ2-3	TGTGCCAGCAGCCTTAGCGGGGGAGATACGCAGTATTTT	CASSLSGGDTQYF
-	TRBV5-6	-	TRBJ1-3	TGTGCCAGCACCCCCGGTCTTTTTTCTGGAAACACCATATATTTT	CASTPGLFSGNTIYF
-	TRBV19	-	TRBJ1-3	TGTGCCAGTAGCCTCCGCGTGAGGGCCAACACCATATATTTT	CASSLRVRANTIYF
-	TRBV25-1	few	TRBJ1-1	TGTGCCAGCAGTGACGTACAGGGGAACACTGAAGCTTTCTTT	CASSDVQGNTEAFF
TRBD1	TRBV7-9	-	TRBJ2-7	TGTGCCAGCAGCTTAGGGACAGGGGGCCACGAGCAGTACTTC	CASSLGTGGHEQYF
TRBD1	TRBV2	few	TRBJ2-7	TGTGCCAGCAAGGGGGACAGACTTTACGCGGAGCAGTACTTC	CASKGDRLYAEQYF
TRBD1	TRBV24-1	-	TRBJ2-3	TGTGCCACCAGTGAACCAGGACAGGGAACAGATACGCAGTATTTT	CATSEPGQGTDTQYF
-	TRBV6-5	-	TRBJ1-6	TGTGCCAGCAGCGCGGGACCGTATAATTCACCCCTCCACTTT	CASSAGPYNSPLHF